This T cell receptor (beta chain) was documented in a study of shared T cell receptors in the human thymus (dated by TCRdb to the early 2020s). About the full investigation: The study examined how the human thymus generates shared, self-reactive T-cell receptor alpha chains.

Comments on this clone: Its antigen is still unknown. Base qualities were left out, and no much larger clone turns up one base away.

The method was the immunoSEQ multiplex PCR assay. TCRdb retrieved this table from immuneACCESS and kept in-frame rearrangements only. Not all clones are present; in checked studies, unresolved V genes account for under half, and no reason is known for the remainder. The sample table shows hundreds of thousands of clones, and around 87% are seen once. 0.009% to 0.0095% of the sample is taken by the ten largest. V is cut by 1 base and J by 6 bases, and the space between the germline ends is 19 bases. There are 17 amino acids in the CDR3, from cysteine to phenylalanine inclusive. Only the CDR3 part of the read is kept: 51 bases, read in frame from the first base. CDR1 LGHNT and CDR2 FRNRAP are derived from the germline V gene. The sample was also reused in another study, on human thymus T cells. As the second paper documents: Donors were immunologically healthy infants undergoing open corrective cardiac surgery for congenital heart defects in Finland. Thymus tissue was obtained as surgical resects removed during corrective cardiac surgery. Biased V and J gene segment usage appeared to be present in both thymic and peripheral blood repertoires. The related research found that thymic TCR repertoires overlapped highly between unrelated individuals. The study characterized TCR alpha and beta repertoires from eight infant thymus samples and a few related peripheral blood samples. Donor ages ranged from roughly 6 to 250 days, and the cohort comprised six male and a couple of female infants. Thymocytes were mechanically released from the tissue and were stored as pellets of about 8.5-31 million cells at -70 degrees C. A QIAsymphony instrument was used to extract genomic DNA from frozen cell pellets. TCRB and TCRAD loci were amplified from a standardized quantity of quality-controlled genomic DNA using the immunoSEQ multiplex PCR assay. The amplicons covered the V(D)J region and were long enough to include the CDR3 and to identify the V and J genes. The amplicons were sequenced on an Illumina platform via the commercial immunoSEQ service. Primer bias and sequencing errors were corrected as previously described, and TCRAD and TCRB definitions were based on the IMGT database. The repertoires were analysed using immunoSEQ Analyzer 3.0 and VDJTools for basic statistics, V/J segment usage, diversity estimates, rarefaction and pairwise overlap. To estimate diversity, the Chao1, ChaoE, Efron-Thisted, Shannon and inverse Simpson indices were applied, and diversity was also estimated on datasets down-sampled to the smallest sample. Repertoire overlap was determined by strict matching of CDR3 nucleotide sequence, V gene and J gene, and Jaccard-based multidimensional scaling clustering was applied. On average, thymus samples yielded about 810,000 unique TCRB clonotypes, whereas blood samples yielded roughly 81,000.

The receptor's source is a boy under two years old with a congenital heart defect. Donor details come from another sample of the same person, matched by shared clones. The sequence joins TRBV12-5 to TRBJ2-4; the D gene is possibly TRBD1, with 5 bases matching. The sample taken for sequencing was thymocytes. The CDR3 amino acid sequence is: CASGLDRLGLIGNIQYF. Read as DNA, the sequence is TGTGCTAGTGGTTTGGACAGGTTGGGTCTTATCGGAAACATTCAGTACTTC. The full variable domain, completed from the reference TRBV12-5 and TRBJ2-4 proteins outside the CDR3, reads DARVTQTPRHKVTEMGQEVTMRCQPILGHNTVFWYRQTMMQGLELLAYFRNRAPLDDSGMPKDRFSAEMPDATLATLKIQPSEPRDSAVYFCASGLDRLGLIGNIQYFGAGTRLSVL.